Sequencing of this T cell receptor beta chain was carried out in a study of blood T cell repertoires in COVID-19. Across the study: From the United States, Italy and Spain came samples of acute and convalescent COVID-19. T cells, B-cell-depleted T cells, or PBMCs provided the cDNA or gDNA that served as material.

Original handling: Estimation of nucleated cell counts was performed using reference gene primer amplification. Produced via immunoSEQ multiplex PCR; TCRdb's table is partial and in-frame only. D and trimming were read from the DNA, whereas the V and J calls and clone size are those reported in that table. The sample holds over 150,000 clones, around nine tenths seen once. Germline V gene sequence: CDR1 PRHDT, CDR2 FYEKMQ (reference sequence). CDR3 length: 15 amino acids. V dropped 3 bases and J dropped 5; count of bases not matched to a gene: 4. Sequenced sample: peripheral blood. The chain combines TRBV13 with TRBJ2-2, with TRBD2 identical over 9 bases. This TCR derives from a man under 40 with acute or convalescent COVID-19. The CDR3 DNA reads as TGTGCCAGCAGCTTCGGCGGGAGGGCTACCGGGGAGCTGTTTTTT. It codes for CASSFGGRATGELFF.